The 28 T cell receptor beta chains in this list originate from one sample, sequenced in a study of cytotoxic CD8 clonotypes in ibrutinib-treated CLL. The assay was immunoSEQ multiplex PCR, and TCRdb's table has in-frame clones only and misses some. The sample includes approximately 320,000 clones, about 64% seen only once; the top ten take roughly 6.3%. The sample here was PBMCs, taken after 36 months of ibrutinib treatment. The receptors originated from a human donor with chronic lymphocytic leukemia.

The CDR3 nucleotides are TGCGCCAGCAGCTTGTGGGAGGGTCTGGCCCCAGATACGCAGTATTTT. Its protein product is CASSLWEGLAPDTQYF. J is TRBJ2-3 and V is TRBV5-1; 7 bases fit TRBD2. This CDR3 region has 16 residues. Germline V gene data show CDR1 as SGHRS and CDR2 as YFSETQ. Losses at the gene ends were 1 base for V and 4 bases for J; bases not matched to a gene: 9.

The gene calls are TRBV27 and TRBJ1-5; possibly TRBD1 for D (5 bases). The V and J ends lost 5 bases and 6 bases respectively, with 17 bases between them. Germline V gene lookup returns CDR1 MNHEY and CDR2 SMNVEV (reference sequence). This CDR3 spans 15 amino acids. The CDR3 here is CASSTTGTLGQPQHF. The CDR3, as DNA: TGTGCCAGCAGTACGACCGGGACCCTGGGTCAGCCCCAGCATTTT.

The chain is built from TRBV10-2 and TRBJ2-1; 9 bases align to TRBD2. With 2 bases clipped from V and 8 bases from J, the junction kept 10 bases outside the gene matches. CDR1 is WSHSY and CDR2 is SAAADI in the germline V gene. There are 16 residues in the CDR3. The CDR3 protein is CASSEQAGGPIDEQFF. In DNA form, the CDR3 reads TGCGCCAGCAGTGAGCAGGCGGGGGGGCCGATTGATGAGCAGTTCTTC.

Worth noting for this clone: Additional DNA sequences in this sample encode the identical CDR3. The chain recombines TRBV27 with TRBJ2-7; TRBD1 matches at 7 bases. The CDR3 length is 13 residues. From germline, CDR1 is MNHEY and CDR2 SMNVEV (reference sequence). Trimming cost V 3 bases and J 2 bases; bases outside gene matches: 1. As DNA, the CDR3 is TGTGCCAGCAGTTTGACAGGGACCTACGAGCAGTACTTC. Translated, it gives CASSLTGTYEQYF.

This chain connects TRBV4-1 to TRBJ1-4, with D perhaps TRBD1 (5 bases). Germline V lookup: CDR1 MGHRA, CDR2 YSYEKL. The CDR3 consists of 14 residues. V dropped 0 bases and J dropped 7 bases, with 9 bases sitting between them. The CDR3: CASSQDRVPEKLFF. The DNA for the CDR3 is TGCGCCAGCAGCCAAGACAGGGTGCCTGAAAAACTGTTTTTT.

This sequence joins TRBV7-9 and TRBJ2-3, with TRBD2 matching 11 bases. CDR1 is SEHNR, CDR2 FQNEAQ, per germline (reference sequence). J gave up 1 base and V 1 base, and 10 bases lay outside the gene matches. The CDR3 is 19 amino acids. The CDR3 sequence is CASSLGGQKLAGGTDTQYF. CDR3 sequence (DNA): TGTGCCAGCAGCTTAGGTGGACAGAAACTAGCGGGGGGCACAGATACGCAGTATTTT. Using reference TRBV7-9 and TRBJ2-3 for the parts outside the CDR3, the full variable domain is DTGVSQNPRHKITKRGQNVTFRCDPISEHNRLYWYRQTLGQGPEFLTYFQNEAQLEKSRLLSDRFSAERPKGSFSTLEIQRTEQGDSAMYLCASSLGGQKLAGGTDTQYFGPGTRLTVL.

The chain links TRBV28 to TRBJ1-1; no reliable D call. The length of the CDR3 is 13 residues. Looked up from germline, CDR1 is MDHEN and CDR2 is SYDVKM. V was shortened by 2 bases and J by 4 bases, with 8 bases between the two germline ends. The CDR3 sequence: CASSLAGSTEAFF. CDR3 bases: TGTGCCAGCAGTTTAGCGGGTAGCACTGAAGCTTTCTTT. Full variable domain (remainder filled in from reference TRBV28 and TRBJ1-1): DVKVTQSSRYLVKRTGEKVFLECVQDMDHENMFWYRQDPGLGLRLIYFSYDVKMKEKGDIPEGYSVSREKKERFSLILESASTNQTSMYLCASSLAGSTEAFFGQGTRLTVV.

The chain recombines TRBV5-1 with TRBJ1-1; 7 nucleotides line up with TRBD1. The ends lost 3 bases at V and 1 base at J; junction bases unmatched: 3. The CDR3 is 14 amino acids. Germline V gene data show CDR1 as SGHRS and CDR2 as YFSETQ. The CDR3 nucleotides are TGCGCCAGCAGCTGGACAGGTCCGAACACTGAAGCTTTCTTT. Protein product: CASSWTGPNTEAFF.

The rearrangement uses TRBV7-9 and TRBJ1-2; no firm D call. Trimming cost V 5 bases and J 3 bases, with 13 bases left between them. The length of the CDR3 is 14 residues. Germline V gives CDR1 SEHNR, CDR2 FQNEAQ (reference sequence). Written as DNA, the CDR3 is TGTGCCAGCAGCCCCGCCCGGTGGGACTATGGCTACACCTTC. Amino acid sequence: CASSPARWDYGYTF.

The J gene is TRBJ1-2, the V gene TRBV18; D unclear. Trimming took 4 bases from V and 4 from J, leaving 22 bases between them. The CDR3 runs to 17 residues. Germline V gene data show CDR1 as KGHSH and CDR2 as LQKENI. The CDR3 nucleotides read TGTGCCAGCTCACTTGGGGTTTCACGGGCAGGAGGCTATGGCTACACCTTC. Translating gives CASSLGVSRAGGYGYTF. The full variable domain, completed using reference TRBV18 and TRBJ1-2, is NAGVMQNPRHLVRRRGQEARLRCSPMKGHSHVYWYRQLPEEGLKFMVYLQKENIIDESGMPKERFSAEFPKEGPSILRIQQVVRGDSAAYFCASSLGVSRAGGYGYTFGSGTRLTVV.

This clone was seen a handful of times. In DNA, the CDR3 is TGCAGCGTTGGAGGGTTCGGCAATCAGCCCCAGCATTTT. It codes for CSVGGFGNQPQHF. This chain joins TRBV29-1 and TRBJ1-5; D call uncertain. The V end lost 4 bases, the J end lost 2 bases, and 9 bases lay between the germline ends. This CDR3 is 13 amino acids long. Germline V gene lookup returns CDR1 SQVTM and CDR2 ANQGSEA.

The chain couples TRBV7-2 to TRBJ2-5; TRBD2 aligns across 13 bases. Germline loops: CDR1 SGHTA, CDR2 FQGNSA. The length of the CDR3 is 16 residues. After removal of 5 bases from V and 5 bases from J, the junction contained 8 bases not matched to a gene. For the CDR3, the DNA is TGTGCCAGCAGCCTGTGGACTAGCGGGGGTGAGGAGACCCAGTACTTC. This sequence encodes CASSLWTSGGEETQYF.

This clone appeared a single time. The chain links TRBV29-1 to TRBJ1-5, with D uncertain. The CDR3 has 14 amino acids. Trimming shortened V by 7 bases and J by 0 bases, and 13 bases separated the two germline ends. Germline V CDR1 and CDR2: SQVTM, ANQGSEA. The CDR3 nucleotides are TGCAGCGCCGGGGATCTTAATAGCAATCAGCCCCAGCATTTT. Its protein product is CSAGDLNSNQPQHF.

The table lists this clone with a few counts. The CDR3 protein is CASSQGQGASEQYF. DNA for the CDR3: TGCGCCAGCAGCCAGGGACAGGGAGCCTCCGAGCAGTACTTC. The J gene is TRBJ2-7, the V gene TRBV4-1; TRBD1 matches at 9 bases. The germline V gene encodes CDR1 MGHRA and CDR2 YSYEKL. The V and J ends lost 3 bases and 6 bases, in that order; junction bases with no gene match: 6. The CDR3 spans 14 residues.

The chain combines TRBV5-1 with TRBJ2-1; D possibly corresponds to TRBD2 (5 bases). Looked up from germline, CDR1 is SGHRS and CDR2 is YFSETQ. V shed 1 base and J shed 8 bases, with 16 bases lying between them. The length of the CDR3 is 15 residues. The CDR3 loop reads CASSLRSGSVHEQFF. As DNA, the CDR3 is TGCGCCAGCAGCTTGAGGAGCGGTTCGGTCCATGAGCAGTTCTTC.

The CDR3 nucleotides read TGCGCCAGCCTCCCCCAGGGACCCATGAACACTGAAGCTTTCTTT. This codes for CASLPQGPMNTEAFF. V is TRBV5-1 and J is TRBJ1-1; D is perhaps TRBD1 (5 bases). Germline V gene data show CDR1 as SGHRS and CDR2 as YFSETQ. This CDR3 has 15 amino acids. Trimming took off 7 bases at V and 0 bases at J, with 16 bases between the two ends.

The chain is built from TRBV5-8 and TRBJ2-3, with 9 bases that match TRBD1. The CDR3 totals 15 residues. Looked up from germline, CDR1 is SGHTS and CDR2 is YDEGEE. Trimming removed 3 bases from V and 6 bases from J; junction bases left unmatched: 8. CDR3 coding DNA: TGTGCCAGCAGCTCCGGGACAGGGTACGCGGATACGCAGTATTTT. Residues: CASSSGTGYADTQYF.

CDR3 bases: TGTGCCAGCAGTGTGAGGGCGGGCGTTACAGATACGCAGTATTTT. Translated: CASSVRAGVTDTQYF. The rearrangement uses TRBV2 and TRBJ2-3, with TRBD2 as a possible D gene (5 bases). CDR1 SNHLY and CDR2 FYNNEI come from the germline V gene. The CDR3 runs 15 residues. V shed 4 bases and J shed 3 bases, with 14 bases lying between them.

The chain joins TRBV19 to TRBJ1-1; 7 nucleotides match TRBD1. Germline CDR1 LNHDA, CDR2 SQIVND (reference sequence). The CDR3 sequence is 14 residues long. The V and J ends lost 9 bases and 4 bases, in that order; junction bases with no gene match: 11. CDR3 sequence: CASQTPYRGTEAFF. In DNA, the CDR3 is TGTGCCAGCCAGACCCCCTACAGGGGCACTGAAGCTTTCTTT.

This sequence joins TRBV5-6 and TRBJ2-1; 9 bases are a match to TRBD2. The CDR3 loop spans 14 amino acids. The germline V gene has CDR1 SGHDT and CDR2 YYEEEE. The V segment lost 3 bases and the J segment 6 bases; nucleotides outside the gene matches: 4. The CDR3 region is CASSSGTSINEQFF. Here the CDR3 DNA reads TGTGCCAGCAGCTCCGGGACTAGCATCAATGAGCAGTTCTTC.

The chain recombines TRBV18 with TRBJ2-3; the match to TRBD1 covers 7 bases. The CDR3 spans 17 residues. Germline values: CDR1 KGHSH, CDR2 LQKENI. The V gene end was trimmed by 4 bases and the J gene end by 2 bases; junction bases not matched to a gene: 12. The DNA for the CDR3 is TGTGCCAGCTCACGGAGGACAGGTACTGGGCCCACAGATACGCAGTATTTT. It encodes CASSRRTGTGPTDTQYF.

The genes are TRBV6-4 and TRBJ1-1; D remains ambiguous. The CDR3 is 13 residues long. CDR1 MRHNA and CDR2 SNTAGT come from the germline V gene. V lost 0 bases and J lost 0, with 2 bases in between. CDR3 sequence reads: CASSDSVNTEAFF. CDR3 DNA sequence: TGTGCCAGCAGTGACTCGGTGAACACTGAAGCTTTCTTT.

This clone has only a few counts. The chain is built from TRBV7-6 and TRBJ2-5; D might be TRBD1 or TRBD2, each matching 5 bases. The CDR3 length is 14 residues. Germline CDR1 SGHVS, CDR2 FNYEAQ. V lost 5 bases, J lost 0 bases, and 10 bases lay in between. The CDR3 nucleotides are TGTGCCAGCAGCCCGGGGACCCACCAAGAGACCCAGTACTTC. Its translation is CASSPGTHQETQYF.

The CDR3 spells CASSLRTSGGSYNEQFF. DNA of the CDR3: TGTGCCAGCAGCTTACGGACTAGCGGGGGATCCTACAATGAGCAGTTCTTC. This chain links TRBV7-9 with TRBJ2-1; 13 bases are shared with TRBD2. Trimming cost V 2 bases and J 1 base; bases outside gene matches: 2. There are 17 residues in the CDR3. Germline-derived CDR1 and CDR2 are SEHNR and FQNEAQ (reference sequence).

Only a few counts were recorded for this clone. The rearrangement joins TRBV18 to TRBJ2-7; 8 nucleotides align to TRBD1. CDR1 is KGHSH and CDR2 is LQKENI in the germline V gene. V shed 1 base, J shed 7 bases, and the junction held 9 bases outside the gene matches. The CDR3 runs 15 residues. The CDR3 nucleotides are TGTGCCAGCTCACCACATGAGACAGGGGTCGGGGAGCAGTACTTC. Protein: CASSPHETGVGEQYF.

The genes are TRBV6-6 and TRBJ1-1; D unresolved. Germline V gene sequence: CDR1 MNHNY, CDR2 SVGAGI (reference sequence). The CDR3 extends over 14 amino acids. V shed 8 bases and J shed 7 bases, with 20 bases lying between them. As DNA, the CDR3 is TGTGCCAGCGGGCCGAAACGAGCCCAGTTTGAAGCTTTCTTT. Protein product: CASGPKRAQFEAFF.

The chain joins TRBV29-1 to TRBJ2-7; D is ambiguous. V was pared by 5 bases and J by 2 bases, with 16 bases between. CDR1 and CDR2 (germline): SQVTM, ANQGSEA. CDR3 size: 14 residues. This CDR3 reads CSVKAGRNPYEQYF. The CDR3 DNA reads TGCAGCGTTAAAGCAGGCCGTAACCCCTACGAGCAGTACTTC.

The chain employs TRBV29-1 and TRBJ1-1, with D perhaps matching TRBD1 (6 bases). Trimming stripped 6 bases from V and 6 bases from J, with 14 bases between. The CDR3 totals 12 residues. The germline gives CDR1 SQVTM, CDR2 ANQGSEA. CDR3 sequence: CSVRSGEPEAFF. The CDR3 region has the DNA TGCAGCGTCAGATCAGGGGAGCCTGAAGCTTTCTTT.